This entry lists 17 T cell receptor beta chains sequenced from one sample in a study of cytomegalovirus exposure and HLA in healthy donors. The primer mix had 60 Vbeta and 13 Jbeta primers. Method: immunoSEQ multiplex PCR; TCRdb's copy keeps in-frame clones and lacks some. The sample lists under 150,000 clones, roughly 88% occurring once. The source material was PBMCs. These receptors were obtained from a boy aged 5-17 years in good health and CMV-seronegative.

The chain uses TRBV27 and TRBJ2-5; weak D call: TRBD1 (6 bases). V lost 6 bases and J 3 bases, leaving 11 bases between the germline ends. This CDR3 has 13 amino acids. Germline V lookup: CDR1 MNHEY, CDR2 SMNVEV (reference sequence). In DNA form, the CDR3 reads TGTGCCAGCAGCCCTACAGGGAAAGAGACCCAGTACTTC. Its protein product is CASSPTGKETQYF.

J is TRBJ2-1 and V is TRBV7-2, with 7 bases fitting TRBD2. The V gene end was trimmed by 5 bases and the J gene end by 4 bases; junction bases not matched to a gene: 11. The CDR3 has 16 amino acids. Germline lookup yields CDR1 SGHTA and CDR2 FQGNSA. In DNA form, the CDR3 reads TGTGCCAGCAGCCCCATTCCGACTAGCCCTTACAATGAGCAGTTCTTC. Translation: CASSPIPTSPYNEQFF.

This chain connects TRBV4-3 to TRBJ1-5; TRBD1 might be the D (5 bases). CDR3 length: 16 residues. CDR1 and CDR2 from the germline V gene are LGHNA and YSLEER. With 0 bases removed from V and 7 bases from J, the gap between germline ends came to 16 bases. The CDR3 DNA follows: TGCGCCAGCAGCCAAGATTGGCAGGGAATAGAGCAGCCCCAGCATTTT. It translates to CASSQDWQGIEQPQHF.

The genes are TRBV29-1 and TRBJ2-5; D call uncertain. The J call may be incorrect, as the DNA end agrees better with TRBJ2-7. The CDR3 loop spans 11 amino acids. Looked up from germline, CDR1 is SQVTM and CDR2 is ANQGSEA. The CDR3 DNA is TGCAGCGTCCTCCACAACTACGAGCAGTACTTC. Protein product: CSVLHNYEQYF.

The CDR3 sequence: CASSLNPADTQYF. Written as DNA, the CDR3 is TGCGCCAGCAGCTTGAATCCAGCAGATACGCAGTATTTT. V is TRBV5-1 and J is TRBJ2-3; no reliable D call. There are 13 residues in the CDR3. The germline CDR1 and CDR2 sequences are SGHRS and YFSETQ. V was pared by 1 base and J by 4 bases, with 7 bases between.

The chain uses TRBV4-3 and TRBJ2-3, with 9 bases lining up with TRBD1. The CDR3 runs 13 residues. The J segment lost 3 bases and the V segment lost 8 bases, leaving 3 bases of the junction unmatched. Germline V gives CDR1 LGHNA, CDR2 YSLEER. CDR3 protein: CASGTGNTDTQYF. Written as DNA, the CDR3 is TGCGCCAGCGGGACAGGGAATACAGATACGCAGTATTTT.

This clone was seen more than once but under ten times. The chain recombines TRBV5-1 with TRBJ2-7, with D possibly being TRBD2 (5 bases). Germline CDR1 SGHRS, CDR2 YFSETQ. V was pared by 0 bases and J by 0 bases, with 13 bases between. The CDR3 has 16 residues. CDR3 sequence: CASSLGASGVSYEQYF. The CDR3 region has the DNA TGCGCCAGCAGCTTGGGCGCGTCCGGGGTCTCCTACGAGCAGTACTTC.

V usage is TRBV13 and J usage is TRBJ2-2, with 12 bases aligning to TRBD1. Germline CDR1 is PRHDT and CDR2 is FYEKMQ (reference sequence). Trimming took 4 bases from V and 4 from J; bases not matched to a gene: 4. The CDR3 totals 16 residues. CDR3 sequence (DNA): TGTGCCAGCAGCTCGGGACAGGGGGCCGGCACCGGGGAGCTGTTTTTT. Translating it yields CASSSGQGAGTGELFF. Complete variable domain (other parts from reference TRBV13 and TRBJ2-2): AAGVIQSPRHLIKEKRETATLKCYPIPRHDTVYWYQQGPGQDPQFLISFYEKMQSDKGSIPDRFSAQQFSDYHSELNMSSLELGDSALYFCASSSGQGAGTGELFFGEGSRLTVL.

The chain couples TRBV5-1 to TRBJ1-4; D call uncertain. V was pared by 0 bases and J by 12 bases, with 9 bases between. CDR1 is SGHRS and CDR2 is YFSETQ in the germline V gene. The CDR3 contains 12 residues. CDR3 sequence: CASSLAFGELFF. The CDR3 coding sequence is TGCGCCAGCAGCTTGGCCTTCGGAGAACTGTTTTTT.

The chain uses TRBV6-5 and TRBJ1-3, with TRBD1 as a possible D gene (5 bases). Looked up from germline, CDR1 is MNHEY and CDR2 is SVGAGI. The ends were cut back, 2 bases at V and 0 bases at J, with 8 bases in the middle. The CDR3 sequence is 15 residues long. The chain's CDR3 is CASSYVGGSGNTIYF. As DNA, the CDR3 is TGTGCCAGCAGTTACGTGGGGGGCTCTGGAAACACCATATATTTT.

V gene TRBV6-1 combines with J gene TRBJ1-2; 8 nucleotides match TRBD1. V gave up 6 bases and J gave up 4 bases; unmatched junction bases: 7. The CDR3 has 14 amino acids. Germline V lookup: CDR1 MNHNS, CDR2 SASEGT. This chain's CDR3 is CASRDGQGGYGYTF. The CDR3, as DNA: TGTGCCAGCAGGGACGGACAGGGCGGCTATGGCTACACCTTC.

The genes are TRBV4-1 and TRBJ1-5; D is unresolved. The CDR3 sequence is 14 residues long. The germline gives CDR1 MGHRA, CDR2 YSYEKL. Trimming pared 1 base from V and 5 bases from J, leaving 9 bases between. The CDR3 DNA sequence: TGCGCCAGCAGCCAAGTGGCAGCGGATCAGCCCCAGCATTTT. Translation gives CASSQVAADQPQHF.

The chain is built from TRBV28 and TRBJ2-7; D is unclear. Germline V gene data show CDR1 as MDHEN and CDR2 as SYDVKM. This CDR3 is built from 12 residues. V gave up 3 bases and J gave up 3 bases, with 6 bases separating them. The CDR3 is CASSFGYYEQYF. As DNA, the CDR3 is TGTGCCAGCAGTTTCGGGTACTACGAGCAGTACTTC. Combining the CDR3 with reference TRBV28 and TRBJ2-7 gives the whole variable domain DVKVTQSSRYLVKRTGEKVFLECVQDMDHENMFWYRQDPGLGLRLIYFSYDVKMKEKGDIPEGYSVSREKKERFSLILESASTNQTSMYLCASSFGYYEQYFGPGTRLTVT.

About this clone itself: The junction does not match germline at one end; this may be a read error. The chain joins TRBV4-3 to TRBJ1-2; the D gene is possibly TRBD1 (6 bases). Germline-derived CDR1 and CDR2 are LGHNA and YSLEER. The CDR3 runs to 16 residues. CDR3 in DNA: TGCGCCAGCAGCCAAGATCAGCAGGGGCCACCCTATGGCTACCCCTTC. Its translation: CASSQDQQGPPYGYPF.

This clone has just one count. The chain has TRBV6-1 and TRBJ2-5, with a tentative D call TRBD2 (7 bases). V shed 8 bases and J shed 5 bases, with 15 bases lying between them. There are 13 residues in the CDR3. Germline CDR1 is MNHNS and CDR2 is SASEGT. The CDR3 nucleotides read TGTGCCAGCCGGGGGGCATCGAGGGAGACCCAGTACTTC. It is translated as CASRGASRETQYF.

This clone was picked up a small number of times. The rearrangement links TRBV7-9 to TRBJ1-1; 7 bases line up with TRBD1. The CDR3 spans 12 residues. CDR1 is SEHNR, CDR2 FQNEAQ, per germline (reference sequence). The V gene end was trimmed by 2 bases and the J gene end by 11 bases; junction bases not matched to a gene: 5. This CDR3 reads CASSLLETGAFF. CDR3 coding DNA: TGTGCCAGCAGCTTATTGGAGACAGGGGCTTTCTTT. Supplemented by reference TRBV7-9 and TRBJ1-1, the full variable domain reads DTGVSQNPRHKITKRGQNVTFRCDPISEHNRLYWYRQTLGQGPEFLTYFQNEAQLEKSRLLSDRFSAERPKGSFSTLEIQRTEQGDSAMYLCASSLLETGAFFGQGTRLTVV.

This clone was counted a single time. The chain joins TRBV6-4 to TRBJ1-4; unclear D gene. The germline V gene encodes CDR1 MRHNA and CDR2 SNTAGT. The V gene lost 2 bases and the J gene lost 5 bases, with 12 bases spanning the gap. CDR3 size: 15 residues. In DNA, the CDR3 is TGTGCCAGCAGTGACCGGGCAGGAGGGAATGAAAAACTGTTTTTT. Encoded protein: CASSDRAGGNEKLFF.